This TCR beta chain was observed in a study of shared clonotypes between healthy human individuals. Study-wide findings and caveats: Sampling included only blood; tissue repertoires likely differ.

Using immunoSEQ multiplex PCR, the repertoire was profiled, and TCRdb retains in-frame clones only, with some absent. This sample has hundreds of thousands of clones, with around 80% found just once. Concerning this clone: Its antigen remains unidentified.

Donors, healthy HIV-negative adults, lacked recent acute infections or vaccinations. Researchers drew on tens of millions of PBMCs for genomic DNA from unsorted samples. J gave up 9 bases and V 6 bases, and 10 bases lay outside the gene matches. This CDR3 comprises 14 residues. Germline CDR1 SNHLY, CDR2 FYNNEI. The rearrangement uses TRBV2 and TRBJ2-1; 8 bases fit TRBD1. The origin of this receptor is a woman aged 40 to 49 in good health. Some clones in this sample may be carry-over from other donors' samples. Sample: PBMCs. CDR3 in DNA: TGTGCCAGCAGGGAGACAGGGGAGGTGGGTGAGCAGTTCTTC. It is translated as CASRETGEVGEQFF.